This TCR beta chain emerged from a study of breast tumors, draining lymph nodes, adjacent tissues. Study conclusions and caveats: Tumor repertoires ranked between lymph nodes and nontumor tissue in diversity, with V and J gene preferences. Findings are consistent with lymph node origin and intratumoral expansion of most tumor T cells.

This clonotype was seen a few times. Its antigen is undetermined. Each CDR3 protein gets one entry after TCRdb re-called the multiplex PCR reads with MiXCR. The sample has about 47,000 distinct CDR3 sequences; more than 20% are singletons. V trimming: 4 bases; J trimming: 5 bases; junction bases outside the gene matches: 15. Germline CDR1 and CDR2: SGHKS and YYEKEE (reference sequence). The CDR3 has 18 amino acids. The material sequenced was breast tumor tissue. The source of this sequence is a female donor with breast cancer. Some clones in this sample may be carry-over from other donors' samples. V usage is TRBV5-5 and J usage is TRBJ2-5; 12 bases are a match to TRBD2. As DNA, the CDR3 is TGTGCCAGCAGCGTTGGGTGGCTAGCGGGAGGGCCGTATGAGACCCAGTACTTC. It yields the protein CASSVGWLAGGPYETQYF.